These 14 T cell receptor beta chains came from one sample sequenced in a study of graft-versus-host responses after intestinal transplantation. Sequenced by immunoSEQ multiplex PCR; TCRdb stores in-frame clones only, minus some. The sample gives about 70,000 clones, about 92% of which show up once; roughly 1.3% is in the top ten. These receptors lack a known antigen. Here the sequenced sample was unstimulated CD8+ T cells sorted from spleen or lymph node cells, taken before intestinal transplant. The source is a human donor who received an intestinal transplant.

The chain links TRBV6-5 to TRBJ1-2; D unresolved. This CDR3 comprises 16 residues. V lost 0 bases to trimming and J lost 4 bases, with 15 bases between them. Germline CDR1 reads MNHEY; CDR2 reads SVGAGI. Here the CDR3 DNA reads TGTGCCAGCAGTTACTCGGCAGGTGGGTCGACCTATGGCTACACCTTC. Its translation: CASSYSAGGSTYGYTF.

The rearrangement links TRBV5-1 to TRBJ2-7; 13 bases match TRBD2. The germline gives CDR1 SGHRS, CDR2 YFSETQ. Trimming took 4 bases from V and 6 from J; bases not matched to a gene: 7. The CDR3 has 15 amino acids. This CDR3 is CASSTTSGGAGEQYF. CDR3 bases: TGCGCCAGCAGCACAACTAGCGGGGGGGCCGGCGAGCAGTACTTC.

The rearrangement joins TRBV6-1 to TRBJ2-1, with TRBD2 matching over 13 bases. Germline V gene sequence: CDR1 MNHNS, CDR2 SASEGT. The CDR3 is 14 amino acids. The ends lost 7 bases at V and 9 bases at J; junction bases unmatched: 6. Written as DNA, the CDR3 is TGTGCCAGCATGGGGACTAGCGGGGTAGGTGAGCAGTTCTTC. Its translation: CASMGTSGVGEQFF.

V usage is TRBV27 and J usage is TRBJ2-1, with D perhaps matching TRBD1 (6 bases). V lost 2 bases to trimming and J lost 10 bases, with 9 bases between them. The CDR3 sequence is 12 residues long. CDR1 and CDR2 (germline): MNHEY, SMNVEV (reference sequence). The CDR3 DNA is TGTGCCAGCAGTTTAGGGGGCTCGGAGCAGTTCTTC. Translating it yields CASSLGGSEQFF.

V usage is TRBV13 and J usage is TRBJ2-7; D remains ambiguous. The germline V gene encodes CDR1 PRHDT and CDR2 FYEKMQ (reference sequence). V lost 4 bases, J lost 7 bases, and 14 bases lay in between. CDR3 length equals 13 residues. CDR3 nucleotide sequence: TGTGCCAGCAGCTCCACGTGGGTCGGGGAGCAGTACTTC. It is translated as CASSSTWVGEQYF. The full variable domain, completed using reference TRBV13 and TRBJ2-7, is AAGVIQSPRHLIKEKRETATLKCYPIPRHDTVYWYQQGPGQDPQFLISFYEKMQSDKGSIPDRFSAQQFSDYHSELNMSSLELGDSALYFCASSSTWVGEQYFGPGTRLTVT.

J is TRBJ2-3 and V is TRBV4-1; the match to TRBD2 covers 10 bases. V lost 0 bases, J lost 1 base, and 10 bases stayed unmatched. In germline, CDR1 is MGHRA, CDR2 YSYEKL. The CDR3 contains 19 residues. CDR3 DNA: TGCGCCAGCAGCCAAGATTTTAACGTAGGACTAGCGGGCACAGATACGCAGTATTTT. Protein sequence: CASSQDFNVGLAGTDTQYF.

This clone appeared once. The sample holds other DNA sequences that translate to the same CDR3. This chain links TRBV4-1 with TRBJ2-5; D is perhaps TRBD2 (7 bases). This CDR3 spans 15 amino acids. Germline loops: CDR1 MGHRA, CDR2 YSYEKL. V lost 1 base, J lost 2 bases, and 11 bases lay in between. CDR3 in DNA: TGCGCCAGCAGCCAAGGGGGGGGCGGGCAAGAGACCCAGTACTTC. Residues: CASSQGGGGQETQYF.

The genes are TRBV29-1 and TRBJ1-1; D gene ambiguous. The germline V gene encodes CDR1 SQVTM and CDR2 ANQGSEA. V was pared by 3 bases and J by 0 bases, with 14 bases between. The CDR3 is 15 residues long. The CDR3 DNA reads TGCAGCGTTGACGCTGCATTGAGCATGAACACTGAAGCTTTCTTT. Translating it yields CSVDAALSMNTEAFF.

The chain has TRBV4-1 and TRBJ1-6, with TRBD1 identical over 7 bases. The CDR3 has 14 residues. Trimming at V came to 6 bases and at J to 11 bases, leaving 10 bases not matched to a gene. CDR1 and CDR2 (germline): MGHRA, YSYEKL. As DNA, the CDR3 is TGCGCCAGCAGTGGTGAGTTACAGGGGCCACCCCTCCACTTT. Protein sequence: CASSGELQGPPLHF.

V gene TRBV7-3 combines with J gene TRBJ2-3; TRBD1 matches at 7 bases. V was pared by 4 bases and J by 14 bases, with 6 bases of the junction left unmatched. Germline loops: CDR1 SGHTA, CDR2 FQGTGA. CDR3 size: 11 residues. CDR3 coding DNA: TGTGCCAGCAGCTACGGACAGGATTTGTATTTT. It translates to CASSYGQDLYF.

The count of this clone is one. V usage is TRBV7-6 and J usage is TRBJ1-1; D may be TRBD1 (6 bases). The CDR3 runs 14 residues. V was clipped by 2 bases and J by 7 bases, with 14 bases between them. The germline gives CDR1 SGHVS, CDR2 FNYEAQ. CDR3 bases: TGTGCCAGCAGCTTACTTTCAGGGGTTAATGAAGCTTTCTTT. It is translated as CASSLLSGVNEAFF.

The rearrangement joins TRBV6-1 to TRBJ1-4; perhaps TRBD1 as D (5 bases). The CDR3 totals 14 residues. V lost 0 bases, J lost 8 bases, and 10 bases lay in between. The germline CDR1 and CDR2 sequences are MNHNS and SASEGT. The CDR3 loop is CASSEAGGWEKLFF. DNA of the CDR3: TGTGCCAGCAGTGAAGCGGGGGGTTGGGAAAAACTGTTTTTT.

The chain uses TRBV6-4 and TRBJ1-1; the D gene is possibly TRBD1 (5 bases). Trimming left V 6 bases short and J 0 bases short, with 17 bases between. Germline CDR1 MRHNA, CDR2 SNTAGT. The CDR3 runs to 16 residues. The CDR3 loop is CASRGWTQNVNTEAFF. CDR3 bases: TGTGCCAGCAGGGGATGGACACAAAACGTGAACACTGAAGCTTTCTTT.

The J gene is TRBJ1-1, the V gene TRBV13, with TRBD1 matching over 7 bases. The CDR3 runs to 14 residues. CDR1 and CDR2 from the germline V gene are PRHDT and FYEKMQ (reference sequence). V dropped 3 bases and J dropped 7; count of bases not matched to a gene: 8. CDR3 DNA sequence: TGTGCCAGCAGCTTCGGCAGGCCAGGGGGTGAAGCTTTCTTT. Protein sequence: CASSFGRPGGEAFF. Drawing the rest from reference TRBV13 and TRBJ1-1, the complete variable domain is AAGVIQSPRHLIKEKRETATLKCYPIPRHDTVYWYQQGPGQDPQFLISFYEKMQSDKGSIPDRFSAQQFSDYHSELNMSSLELGDSALYFCASSFGRPGGEAFFGQGTRLTVV.